The source of this T cell receptor beta chain is a study of blood T cell repertoires in COVID-19. Study summary: Specimens from acute and convalescent COVID-19 originated in the United States, Italy and Spain.

TCRdb keeps only in-frame clones here, not all; method: immunoSEQ multiplex PCR. This sample has roughly 57,000 clones; roughly three quarters occur once, and the top ten carry roughly 3.2%. This clone has a handful of counts. The CDR3 consists of 15 residues. The ends were cut back, 0 bases at V and 4 bases at J, with 15 bases in the middle. Per the germline V gene, CDR1 is GTSNPN and CDR2 is SVGIG (reference sequence). The specimen sequenced was peripheral blood. The receptor was derived from a man between 60 and 70 years old with acute or convalescent COVID-19. J is TRBJ1-1 and V is TRBV30, with a tentative D call TRBD1 (5 bases). The CDR3 here is CAWSVPGQGITEAFF. CDR3 bases: TGTGCCTGGAGTGTCCCCGGCCAGGGCATCACTGAAGCTTTCTTT.